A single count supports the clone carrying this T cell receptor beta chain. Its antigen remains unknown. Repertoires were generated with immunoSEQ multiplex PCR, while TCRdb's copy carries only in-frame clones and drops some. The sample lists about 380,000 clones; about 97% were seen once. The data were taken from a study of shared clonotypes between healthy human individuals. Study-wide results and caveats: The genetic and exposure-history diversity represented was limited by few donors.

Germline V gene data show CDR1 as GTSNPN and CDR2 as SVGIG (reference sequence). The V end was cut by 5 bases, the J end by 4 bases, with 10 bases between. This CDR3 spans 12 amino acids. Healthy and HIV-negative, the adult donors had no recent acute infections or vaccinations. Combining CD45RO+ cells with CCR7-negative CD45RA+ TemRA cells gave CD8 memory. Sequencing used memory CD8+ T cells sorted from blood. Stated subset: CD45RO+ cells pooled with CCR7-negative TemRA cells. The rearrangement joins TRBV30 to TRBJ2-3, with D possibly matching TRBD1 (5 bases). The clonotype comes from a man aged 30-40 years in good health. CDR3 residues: CAWGAGADTQYF. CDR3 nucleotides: TGTGCCTGGGGGGCCGGCGCAGATACGCAGTATTTT.